Each of the 16 T cell receptor beta chains below was sequenced from the same sample in a study of blood T cell repertoires in COVID-19. Sequenced by immunoSEQ multiplex PCR; TCRdb stores in-frame clones only, minus some. The sample has 190,000 or so clones, about 88% seen once. The specimen sequenced was peripheral blood. The origin of the receptors is a woman in her 30s with active or convalescent COVID-19.

The CDR3: CATSYERGSSTDTQYF. CDR3 DNA sequence: TGTGCCACCAGCTATGAACGCGGGAGTAGCACAGATACGCAGTATTTT. The J gene is TRBJ2-3, the V gene TRBV15, with 7 bases aligning to TRBD2. CDR1 is LNHNV and CDR2 is YYDKDF in the germline V gene (reference sequence). The CDR3 spans 16 residues. The ends lost 5 bases at V and 0 bases at J; junction bases unmatched: 8.

V and J are TRBV5-1 and TRBJ2-3, with 11 bases that match TRBD2. The CDR3 contains 17 residues. Germline CDR1 reads SGHRS; CDR2 reads YFSETQ. V lost 4 bases to trimming and J lost 2 bases; unmatched junction nucleotides: 9. This CDR3 is CASSAHGLAGFTDTQYF. The CDR3 coding sequence is TGCGCCAGCAGCGCCCACGGACTAGCGGGTTTCACAGATACGCAGTATTTT.

V usage is TRBV6-5 and J usage is TRBJ1-4, with D perhaps TRBD1 (5 bases). Germline V gene sequence: CDR1 MNHEY, CDR2 SVGAGI. V lost 0 bases to trimming and J lost 8 bases, with 10 bases between them. The CDR3 is made up of 14 amino acids. CDR3 DNA: TGTGCCAGCAGTTACTCAGGGGTCCGGGAAAAACTGTTTTTT. Amino acids: CASSYSGVREKLFF.

This chain uses TRBV6-5 with TRBJ2-3; 10 bases match TRBD2. There are 15 residues in the CDR3. Germline V gives CDR1 MNHEY, CDR2 SVGAGI. The V segment lost 2 bases and the J segment 3 bases; nucleotides outside the gene matches: 2. The CDR3 sequence is CASSYGTSATDTQYF. DNA for the CDR3: TGTGCCAGCAGTTACGGGACTAGCGCAACAGATACGCAGTATTTT.

The chain uses TRBV7-9 and TRBJ1-1; TRBD1 matches 8 bases. The V gene end was trimmed by 4 bases and the J gene end by 5 bases; junction bases not matched to a gene: 6. The CDR3 extends over 14 amino acids. Germline CDR1 SEHNR, CDR2 FQNEAQ (reference sequence). CDR3 nucleotides: TGTGCCAGCAGCTCAAAGGACAGGGATACTGAAGCTTTCTTT. This translates into CASSSKDRDTEAFF.

In the case of this clone: One junction end does not reproduce the germline sequence, and a read error may be involved. The V gene is TRBV5-1, the J gene TRBJ1-1; 11 positions agree with TRBD1. Germline CDR1 and CDR2: SGHRS and YFSETQ. CDR3 length: 14 amino acids. The CDR3 region is CASSLDGTGGETFF. CDR3 coding DNA: TGCGCCAGCAGCTTGGACGGGACAGGGGGTGAAACTTTCTTT.

The chain is built from TRBV2 and TRBJ1-2, with TRBD1 as a possible D gene (5 bases). The CDR3 extends over 15 amino acids. Germline V gives CDR1 SNHLY, CDR2 FYNNEI. The V end lost 6 bases, the J end lost 0 bases, and 14 bases lay between the germline ends. The CDR3 bases are TGTGCCAGCAGGGTCAGGGCATTCTCTAACTATGGCTACACCTTC. Translation: CASRVRAFSNYGYTF.

The V and J genes are TRBV9 and TRBJ2-7; no definite D call. CDR3 length: 14 residues. The germline CDR1 and CDR2 sequences are SGDLS and YYNGEE. V was shortened by 0 bases and J by 1 base, with 8 bases between the two germline ends. In nucleotides, the CDR3 is TGTGCCAGCAGCGTAGACACAGCTTCCTACGAGCAGTACTTC. Translating gives CASSVDTASYEQYF.

In this sample, this clone turned up once. V usage is TRBV7-9 and J usage is TRBJ1-1; a weak D match, TRBD1 (5 bases). The germline V gene encodes CDR1 SEHNR and CDR2 FQNEAQ (reference sequence). Trimming left V 8 bases short and J 5 bases short, with 12 bases between. This CDR3 has 12 residues. CDR3 nucleotide sequence: TGTGCCAGCGCAGGGTTCGAAACTGAAGCTTTCTTT. It yields the protein CASAGFETEAFF. Using reference TRBV7-9 and TRBJ1-1 for the parts outside the CDR3, the full variable domain is DTGVSQNPRHKITKRGQNVTFRCDPISEHNRLYWYRQTLGQGPEFLTYFQNEAQLEKSRLLSDRFSAERPKGSFSTLEIQRTEQGDSAMYLCASAGFETEAFFGQGTRLTVV.

The gene calls are TRBV4-1 and TRBJ2-1, with 9 positions matching TRBD2. V shed 8 bases and J 0 bases; nucleotides not matched to a gene: 8. The CDR3 loop spans 16 amino acids. CDR1 MGHRA and CDR2 YSYEKL come from the germline V gene. CDR3 region: CASGRSGSISYNEQFF. The CDR3 nucleotides read TGCGCCAGCGGACGTAGCGGGAGCATCTCCTACAATGAGCAGTTCTTC.

This clone was seen only once. CDR3 nucleotides: TGTGCCAGTAGTATGGGGACAGGGGTTGAAGCTTTCTTT. Residues: CASSMGTGVEAFF. The chain combines TRBV19 with TRBJ1-1; 10 nucleotides match TRBD1. Looked up from germline, CDR1 is LNHDA and CDR2 is SQIVND (reference sequence). Germline trimming cut 3 bases from V and 7 bases from J; bases unmatched to any gene: 2. CDR3 length: 13 amino acids.

CDR3 bases: TGTGCCATCGGGGCAGACAATCAGCCCCAGCATTTT. It encodes CAIGADNQPQHF. The rearrangement uses TRBV10-3 and TRBJ1-5, with D perhaps TRBD1 (5 bases). CDR3 size: 12 residues. V dropped 8 bases and J dropped 3 bases, with 8 bases sitting between them. In germline, CDR1 is ENHRY, CDR2 SYGVKD.

The chain has TRBV30 and TRBJ2-7; 9 bases line up with TRBD1. The ends lost 3 bases at V and 4 bases at J; junction bases unmatched: 7. CDR1 is GTSNPN and CDR2 is SVGIG in the germline V gene (reference sequence). The CDR3 is made up of 14 amino acids. CDR3 amino acids: CAWRKGQGKYEQYF. The DNA for the CDR3 is TGTGCCTGGAGAAAGGGACAGGGTAAATACGAGCAGTACTTC. Full variable domain (remainder filled in from reference TRBV30 and TRBJ2-7): SQTIHQWPATLVQPVGSPLSLECTVEGTSNPNLYWYRQAAGRGLQLLFYSVGIGQISSEVPQNLSASRPQDRQFILSSKKLLLSDSGFYLCAWRKGQGKYEQYFGPGTRLTVT.

V and J are TRBV15 and TRBJ2-1; TRBD2 is a possible D gene (6 bases). The CDR3 has 15 residues. Germline V lookup: CDR1 LNHNV, CDR2 YYDKDF (reference sequence). Between the trimmed V and J ends, which lost 0 bases and 4 bases, there was a span of 10 bases. This CDR3 is CATSRDSGLYNEQFF. DNA for the CDR3: TGTGCCACCAGCAGAGACTCGGGACTTTACAATGAGCAGTTCTTC.

V gene TRBV9 combines with J gene TRBJ2-1; D gene unclear. The CDR3 runs to 13 residues. With 0 bases removed from V and 6 bases from J, the gap between germline ends came to 7 bases. Germline values: CDR1 SGDLS, CDR2 YYNGEE. CDR3 protein: CASSVAWANEQFF. The CDR3 DNA reads TGTGCCAGCAGCGTAGCCTGGGCCAATGAGCAGTTCTTC.

For the CDR3, the DNA is TGCGCCAGCAGCCGCCTCCGACAGGGGGCGAGCACCGGGGAGCTGTTTTTT. Protein: CASSRLRQGASTGELFF. This chain joins TRBV5-1 and TRBJ2-2; 10 nucleotides align to TRBD1. From germline, CDR1 is SGHRS and CDR2 YFSETQ. CDR3 length: 17 amino acids. V dropped 4 bases and J dropped 4; count of bases not matched to a gene: 10.